The T cell receptor beta chain under discussion was sequenced for a study of control samples from healthy donors and cancer patients. V lost 4 bases, J lost 2 bases, and 16 bases stayed unmatched. The germline CDR1 and CDR2 sequences are LNHDA and SQIVND (reference sequence). This CDR3 is 19 amino acids long. The protocol was immunoSEQ multiplex PCR, while the TCRdb copy is restricted to in-frame clones and leaves out a portion. The data contain under 200,000 clones, around 96% of them seen just once; the ten biggest clones take up approximately 1%. The specimen sequenced was blood. The sequence was obtained from a young woman in good health. V and J are TRBV19 and TRBJ2-7, with TRBD2 matching over 11 bases. CDR3 protein: CASSKVRLAGTTATYEQYF. CDR3 DNA: TGTGCCAGTAGTAAGGTCCGACTAGCGGGGACCACTGCGACCTACGAGCAGTACTTC.